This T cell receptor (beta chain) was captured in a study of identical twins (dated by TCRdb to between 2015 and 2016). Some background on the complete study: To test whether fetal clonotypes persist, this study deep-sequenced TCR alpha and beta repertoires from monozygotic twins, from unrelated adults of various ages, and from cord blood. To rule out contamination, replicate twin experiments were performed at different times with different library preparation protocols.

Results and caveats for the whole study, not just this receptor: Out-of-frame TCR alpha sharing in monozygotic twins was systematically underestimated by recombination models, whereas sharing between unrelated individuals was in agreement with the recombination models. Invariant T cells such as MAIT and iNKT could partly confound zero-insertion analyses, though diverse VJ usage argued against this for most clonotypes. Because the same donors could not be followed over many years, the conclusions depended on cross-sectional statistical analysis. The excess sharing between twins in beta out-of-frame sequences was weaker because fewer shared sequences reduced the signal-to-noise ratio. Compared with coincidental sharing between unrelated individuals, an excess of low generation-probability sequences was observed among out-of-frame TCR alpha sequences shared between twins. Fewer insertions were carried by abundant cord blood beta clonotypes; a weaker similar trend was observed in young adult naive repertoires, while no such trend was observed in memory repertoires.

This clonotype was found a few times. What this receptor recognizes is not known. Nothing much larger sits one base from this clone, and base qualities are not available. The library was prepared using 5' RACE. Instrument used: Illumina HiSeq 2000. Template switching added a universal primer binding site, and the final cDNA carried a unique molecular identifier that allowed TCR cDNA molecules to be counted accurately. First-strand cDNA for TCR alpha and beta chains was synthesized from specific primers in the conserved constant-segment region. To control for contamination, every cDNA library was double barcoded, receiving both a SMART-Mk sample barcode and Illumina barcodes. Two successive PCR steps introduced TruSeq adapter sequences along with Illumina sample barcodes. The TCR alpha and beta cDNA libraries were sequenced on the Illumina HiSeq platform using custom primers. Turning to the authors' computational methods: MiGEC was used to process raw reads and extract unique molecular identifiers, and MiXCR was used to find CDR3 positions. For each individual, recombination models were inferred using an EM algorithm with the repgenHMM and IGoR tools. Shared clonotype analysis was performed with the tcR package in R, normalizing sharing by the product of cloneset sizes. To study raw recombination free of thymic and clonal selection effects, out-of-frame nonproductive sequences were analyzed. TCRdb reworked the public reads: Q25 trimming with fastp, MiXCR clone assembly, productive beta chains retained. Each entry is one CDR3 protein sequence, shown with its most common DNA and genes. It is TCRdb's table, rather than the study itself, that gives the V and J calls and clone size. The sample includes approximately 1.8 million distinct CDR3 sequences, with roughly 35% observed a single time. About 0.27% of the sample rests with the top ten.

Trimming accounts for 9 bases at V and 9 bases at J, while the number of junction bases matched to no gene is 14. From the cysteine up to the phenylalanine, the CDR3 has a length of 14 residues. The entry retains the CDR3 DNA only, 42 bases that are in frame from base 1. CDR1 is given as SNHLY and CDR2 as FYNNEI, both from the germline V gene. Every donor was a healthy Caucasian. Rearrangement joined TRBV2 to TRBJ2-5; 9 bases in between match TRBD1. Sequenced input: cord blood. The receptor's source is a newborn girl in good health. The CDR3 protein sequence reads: CASSPGQGIVAQYF. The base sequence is TGTGCCAGTTCCCCTGGACAGGGGATCGTCGCCCAGTACTTC.